The present T cell receptor beta chain was sequenced within a study of cytomegalovirus exposure and HLA in healthy donors. Generated by immunoSEQ multiplex PCR, the TCRdb table keeps only in-frame clones and is missing some. This sample has a few hundred thousand clones; roughly 90% occur once, and the top ten carry roughly 1%. Details on this clone: The antigen remains undetermined.

The V end lost 8 bases, the J end lost 8 bases, and 21 bases lay between the germline ends. The CDR3 is 14 residues long. Germline V gene sequence: CDR1 MNHNS, CDR2 SASEGT. The donors were in the roughly 130-subject validation cohort, distinct from the 666-subject first cohort. Whole-study results and caveats: Generally TCR sequences proved uncommon, though certain public TCRs appeared in numerous donors. The study labeled about 160 TCR beta chains cytomegalovirus-associated.

The sample was PBMCs. The chain carries TRBV6-1 and TRBJ1-2; a possible D gene is TRBD1 (5 bases). The clonotype originates from a woman aged 18-29 years in good health and CMV-seronegative. For the CDR3, the DNA is TGTGCCAGCGCTTCACATGGGGCTAATGAAGGCTACACCTTC. This sequence encodes CASASHGANEGYTF.